Shown below are 26 T cell receptor beta chains from a single sample sequenced in a study of blood T cell repertoires in COVID-19 (TCRdb year 2020). Library prep was done by the immunoSEQ multiplex PCR assay. What TCRdb holds here is the immuneACCESS table cut down to in-frame rearrangements. Part of the clones is not present; checked against another copy, under half of the missing clones reflect an unresolved V gene, and the others are unexplained. Here the sample has 250,000 to 350,000 clones; 88% occur a single time. The ten largest clonotypes hold 2.5% to 3.5% of the sample. The sample taken for sequencing was PBMCs or T cells enriched from blood (not recorded which). Receptors originate from a woman between 45 and 65 years old who had recovered from COVID-19.

This sequence joins TRBV7-2 and TRBJ2-1; D perhaps matches TRBD2 (6 bases). V shed 1 base and J shed 4 bases, with 11 bases lying between them. Germline values: CDR1 SGHTA, CDR2 FQGNSA. The CDR3 is made up of 15 amino acids. CDR3 in DNA: TGTGCCAGCAGCTTAGTAGCGGCTCATTACAATGAGCAGTTCTTC. Translating gives CASSLVAAHYNEQFF.

This clone has more than one count but fewer than ten. The rearrangement joins TRBV28 to TRBJ1-2; 7 bases line up with TRBD1. The CDR3 is 12 residues long. The V gene's germline CDR1 is MDHEN and CDR2 SYDVKM. The J segment lost 5 bases and the V segment lost 7 bases, leaving 4 bases of the junction unmatched. The CDR3 region is CASKDRRYGYTF. CDR3 bases: TGTGCCAGCAAGGACAGGCGGTATGGCTACACCTTC.

This clone appeared once. The gene calls are TRBV19 and TRBJ2-7; 11 nucleotides line up with TRBD2. Per the germline V gene, CDR1 is LNHDA and CDR2 is SQIVND (reference sequence). The CDR3 spans 14 residues. V gave up 3 bases and J gave up 7 bases; unmatched junction bases: 5. The CDR3 sequence: CASSITTSGREQYF. The CDR3, as DNA: TGTGCCAGTAGTATCACTACTAGCGGGAGAGAGCAGTACTTC.

V is TRBV28 and J is TRBJ1-1; weak D call: TRBD1 (6 bases). V lost 6 bases and J lost 4, with 21 bases in between. The CDR3 is 16 amino acids. Germline V gene data show CDR1 as MDHEN and CDR2 as SYDVKM. The CDR3 DNA follows: TGTGCCAGCAGCCTCATCTTGGGGGCTTTGGGCACTGAAGCTTTCTTT. Protein: CASSLILGALGTEAFF.

This chain joins TRBV27 and TRBJ2-7; D is uncertain. Germline V gene data show CDR1 as MNHEY and CDR2 as SMNVEV (reference sequence). Between the trimmed V and J ends, which lost 8 bases and 4 bases, there was a span of 12 bases. CDR3 size: 12 residues. The CDR3 DNA reads as TGTGCCAGCCGAACGTACGGGTACGAGCAGTACTTC. It yields the protein CASRTYGYEQYF.

V is TRBV18 and J is TRBJ2-2, with TRBD1 matching 7 bases. J lost 4 bases, V lost 3 bases, and 5 bases had no gene match. There are 15 residues in the CDR3. The V gene's germline CDR1 is KGHSH and CDR2 LQKENI. The CDR3 loop reads CASSPDRVPTGELFF. In DNA form, the CDR3 reads TGTGCCAGCTCACCCGACAGGGTACCCACCGGGGAGCTGTTTTTT.

The chain has TRBV21-1 and TRBJ1-1; TRBD1 is taken as the D call from the table, unchecked against the DNA. TRBV21-1 is assigned pseudogene status. CDR3 length: 13 residues. CDR3 nucleotide sequence: TGTGCCAGCAGCGGTCCAGGGCTGGATGGGGCTTTCTTT. Translating gives CASSGPGLDGAFF.

This clone was detected only once. The chain employs TRBV25-1 and TRBJ2-7; TRBD2 agrees at 11 bases. CDR1 is MGHDK, CDR2 SYGVNS, per germline. The CDR3 covers 15 residues. Trimming at V came to 4 bases and at J to 6 bases, leaving 8 bases not matched to a gene. The CDR3 coding sequence is TGTGCCAGCAGTGCTTGGACTAGCGGGTATGGCGAGCAGTACTTC. This gives the protein CASSAWTSGYGEQYF.

This clone turned up a few times. The CDR3 reads CASSLFPGTGGNTGELFF. CDR3 nucleotides: TGTGCCAGCAGTTTATTCCCCGGGACAGGGGGCAACACCGGGGAGCTGTTTTTT. The V call is TRBV28, the J call TRBJ2-2, with 12 bases identical to TRBD1. CDR3 size: 18 residues. Germline V gene data show CDR1 as MDHEN and CDR2 as SYDVKM. Losses at the gene ends were 1 base for V and 2 bases for J; bases not matched to a gene: 5.

In its sample, this clone was seen once. DNA for the CDR3: TGTGCCAGCAGCCGGATCCCGGGACAGGGCCTAAATGAGCAGTTCTTC. It encodes CASSRIPGQGLNEQFF. The rearrangement uses TRBV3-1 (or the pseudogene TRBV3-2) and TRBJ2-1, with 9 positions matching TRBD1. Unmatched junction bases numbered 11, after V lost 4 bases and J lost 7 bases. The CDR3 sequence is 16 residues long. The germline gives CDR1 LGHDT, CDR2 YNNKEL (reference sequence).

This clone was seen once. The J gene is TRBJ1-2, the V gene TRBV24-1, with 7 bases fitting TRBD1. With V trimmed by 3 bases and J by 3 bases, 6 bases remained unmatched. This CDR3 contains 15 residues. Looked up from germline, CDR1 is KGHDR and CDR2 is SFDVKD. In DNA, the CDR3 is TGTGCCACCAGTGATCGACAGGGAGGTGACTATGGCTACACCTTC. This sequence encodes CATSDRQGGDYGYTF.

The chain uses TRBV29-1 and TRBJ2-3; 8 positions agree with TRBD1. The germline CDR1 and CDR2 sequences are SQVTM and ANQGSEA. The CDR3 length is 13 residues. The CDR3 sequence is CSCRGLGTDTQYF. The CDR3 nucleotides read TGCAGTTGCAGGGGGCTTGGGACAGATACGCAGTATTTT.

The rearrangement joins TRBV2 to TRBJ1-1, with TRBD1 matching 7 bases. The CDR3 runs to 15 residues. The germline gives CDR1 SNHLY, CDR2 FYNNEI. The V gene end was trimmed by 6 bases and the J gene end by 6 bases; junction bases not matched to a gene: 13. CDR3 nucleotides: TGTGCCAGCAGGGCCCCAGGGGGTTTGAATTCTGAAGCTTTCTTT. This gives the protein CASRAPGGLNSEAFF.

The chain employs TRBV6-5 and TRBJ2-5; D possibly corresponds to TRBD1 (6 bases). Germline V gene lookup returns CDR1 MNHEY and CDR2 SVGAGI. This CDR3 has 14 residues. V was shortened by 6 bases and J by 1 base, with 12 bases between the two germline ends. CDR3: CASRTGLLQETQYF. DNA of the CDR3: TGTGCCAGCAGGACAGGCCTCCTCCAAGAGACCCAGTACTTC.

In regard to this clone: Different DNA sequences within this sample yield the same CDR3. The chain has TRBV4-1 and TRBJ1-2, with D uncertain. This CDR3 comprises 13 residues. The V end was cut by 0 bases, the J end by 2 bases, with 4 bases between. Per germline, CDR1 MGHRA and CDR2 YSYEKL. CDR3 bases: TGCGCCAGCAGCCAAGATGGCAACTATGGCTACACCTTC. This sequence encodes CASSQDGNYGYTF.

Of note for this clone: This may arise from a read error, as a much more abundant clone is one base away. Different DNA sequences within this sample yield the same CDR3. The chain is built from TRBV5-4 and TRBJ1-3; TRBD1 aligns across 9 bases. The CDR3 sequence is 15 residues long. With 0 bases clipped from V and 2 bases from J, the junction kept 0 bases outside the gene matches. Per germline, CDR1 SGHNT and CDR2 YYREEE (reference sequence). As DNA, the CDR3 is TGTGCCAGCAGCTTGGGACAGGGGGCTGGAAACACCATATATTTT. It translates to CASSLGQGAGNTIYF.

This clone was seen only once. This chain joins TRBV28 and TRBJ1-2, with 12 bases identical to TRBD1. The CDR3 is made up of 16 amino acids. After removal of 7 bases from V and 13 bases from J, the junction contained 19 bases not matched to a gene. CDR1 is MDHEN and CDR2 is SYDVKM in the germline V gene. The CDR3 DNA sequence: TGTGCCAGCAATACCGGGACAGGGGGCCTTTTTCTGTTGGGCACCTTC. It specifies CASNTGTGGLFLLGTF.

The chain carries TRBV28 and TRBJ1-2; TRBD1 is a possible D gene (5 bases). V lost 4 bases to trimming and J lost 7 bases, with 13 bases between them. This CDR3 is built from 13 residues. In germline, CDR1 is MDHEN, CDR2 SYDVKM. CDR3 region: CASSSSGLPGYTF. As DNA, the CDR3 is TGTGCCAGCAGTTCATCGGGACTGCCTGGCTACACCTTC.

This clone was observed once. V and J are TRBV5-1 and TRBJ2-7; perhaps TRBD2 as D (6 bases). CDR3 size: 16 residues. Trimming removed 4 bases at V and 2 bases at J, with 19 bases between. Germline values: CDR1 SGHRS, CDR2 YFSETQ. The CDR3 reads CASSPFPRGGTYEQYF. In nucleotides, the CDR3 is TGCGCCAGCAGCCCCTTCCCCCGAGGCGGGACCTACGAGCAGTACTTC.

This clone was picked up one time. The chain couples TRBV6-5 to TRBJ1-3; 7 bases align to TRBD1. The CDR3 runs 15 residues. Germline trimming cut 6 bases from V and 6 bases from J; bases unmatched to any gene: 11. Germline CDR1 reads MNHEY; CDR2 reads SVGAGI. The CDR3 sequence is CASSSQGVPANTIYF. CDR3 DNA sequence: TGTGCCAGCAGCTCGCAGGGGGTCCCGGCAAACACCATATATTTT.

This chain uses TRBV3-1 (or the pseudogene TRBV3-2) with TRBJ1-1, with unresolved D. The CDR3 consists of 12 residues. Looked up from germline, CDR1 is LGHDT and CDR2 is YNNKEL (reference sequence). Trimming stripped 1 base from V and 5 bases from J, with 5 bases between. The CDR3 DNA reads TGTGCCAGCAGCCAAGGCAGGACTGAAGCTTTCTTT. The encoded protein is CASSQGRTEAFF.

V usage is TRBV15 and J usage is TRBJ1-4, with a tentative D call TRBD1 (6 bases). The CDR3 totals 13 residues. Germline lookup yields CDR1 LNHNV and CDR2 YYDKDF (reference sequence). V gave up 1 base and J gave up 7 bases, with 7 bases separating them. In DNA form, the CDR3 reads TGTGCCACCAGCAGAGTGGGGGCTGAAAAACTGTTTTTT. Translation gives CATSRVGAEKLFF.

The genes are TRBV30 and TRBJ2-7; D gene ambiguous. The V gene lost 0 bases and the J gene lost 1 base, with 7 bases spanning the gap. From germline, CDR1 is GTSNPN and CDR2 SVGIG (reference sequence). This CDR3 region has 13 residues. The CDR3 region has the DNA TGTGCCTGGAGTGTATTCAAATCCTACGAGCAGTACTTC. Encoded protein: CAWSVFKSYEQYF.

The chain is built from TRBV27 and TRBJ1-3, with 8 positions matching TRBD1. Germline lookup yields CDR1 MNHEY and CDR2 SMNVEV (reference sequence). The CDR3 consists of 15 residues. J was trimmed by 1 base and V by 6 bases; bases with no gene match: 5. The CDR3 sequence is CASRLQGASGNTIYF. The CDR3 nucleotides read TGTGCCAGCAGACTCCAGGGGGCGTCTGGAAACACCATATATTTT.

The gene calls are TRBV19 and TRBJ1-2; D is unresolved. V was clipped by 8 bases and J by 8 bases, with 21 bases between them. The CDR3 length is 14 residues. Germline V gene data show CDR1 as LNHDA and CDR2 as SQIVND (reference sequence). The CDR3 region is CASCPAGQRWGYTF. The CDR3 DNA reads as TGTGCCAGTTGCCCGGCAGGCCAACGTTGGGGCTACACCTTC.

The V gene is TRBV6-5, the J gene TRBJ2-7, with D maybe TRBD1 (6 bases). The CDR3 spans 14 residues. Germline-derived CDR1 and CDR2 are MNHEY and SVGAGI. V was trimmed by 7 bases and J by 6 bases, leaving 19 bases between them. This chain's CDR3 is CASKLGQSFGEQYF. CDR3 nucleotides: TGTGCCAGCAAGCTTGGACAGTCTTTCGGCGAGCAGTACTTC.